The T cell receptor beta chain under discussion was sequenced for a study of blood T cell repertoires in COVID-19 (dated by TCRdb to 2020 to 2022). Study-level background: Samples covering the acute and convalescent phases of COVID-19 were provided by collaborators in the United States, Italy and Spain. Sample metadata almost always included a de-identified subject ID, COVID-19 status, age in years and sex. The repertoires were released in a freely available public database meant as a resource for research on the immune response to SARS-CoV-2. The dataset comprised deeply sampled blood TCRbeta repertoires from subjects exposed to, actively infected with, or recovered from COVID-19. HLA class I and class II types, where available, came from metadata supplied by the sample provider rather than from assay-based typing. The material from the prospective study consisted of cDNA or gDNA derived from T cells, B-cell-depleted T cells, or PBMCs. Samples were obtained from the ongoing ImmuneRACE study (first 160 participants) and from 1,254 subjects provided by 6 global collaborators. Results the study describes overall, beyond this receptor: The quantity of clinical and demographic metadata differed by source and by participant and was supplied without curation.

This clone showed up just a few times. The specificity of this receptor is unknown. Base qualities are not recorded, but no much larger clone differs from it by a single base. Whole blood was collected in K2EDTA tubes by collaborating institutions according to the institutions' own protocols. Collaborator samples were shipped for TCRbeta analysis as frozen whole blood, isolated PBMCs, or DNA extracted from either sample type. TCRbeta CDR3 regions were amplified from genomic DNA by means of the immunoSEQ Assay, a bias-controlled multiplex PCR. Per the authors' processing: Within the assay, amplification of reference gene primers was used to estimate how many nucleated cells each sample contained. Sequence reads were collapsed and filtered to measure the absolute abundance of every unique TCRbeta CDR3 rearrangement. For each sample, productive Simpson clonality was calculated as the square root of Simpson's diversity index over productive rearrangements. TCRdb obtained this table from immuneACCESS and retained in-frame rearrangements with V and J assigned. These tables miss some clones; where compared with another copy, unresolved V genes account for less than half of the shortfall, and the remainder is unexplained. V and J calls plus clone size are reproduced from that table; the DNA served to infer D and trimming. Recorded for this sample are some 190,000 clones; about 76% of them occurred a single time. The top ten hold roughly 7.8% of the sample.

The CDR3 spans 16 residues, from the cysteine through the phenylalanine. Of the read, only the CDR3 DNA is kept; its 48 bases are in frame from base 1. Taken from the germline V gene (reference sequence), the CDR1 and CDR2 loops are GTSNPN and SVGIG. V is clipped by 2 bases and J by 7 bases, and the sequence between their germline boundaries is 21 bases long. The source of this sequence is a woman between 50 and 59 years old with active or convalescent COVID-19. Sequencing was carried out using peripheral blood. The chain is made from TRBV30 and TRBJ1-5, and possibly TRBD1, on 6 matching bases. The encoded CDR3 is CAWSPRRGGSGQPQHF. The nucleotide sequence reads TGTGCCTGGAGTCCCCGGCGGGGGGGCTCGGGACAGCCCCAGCATTTT.